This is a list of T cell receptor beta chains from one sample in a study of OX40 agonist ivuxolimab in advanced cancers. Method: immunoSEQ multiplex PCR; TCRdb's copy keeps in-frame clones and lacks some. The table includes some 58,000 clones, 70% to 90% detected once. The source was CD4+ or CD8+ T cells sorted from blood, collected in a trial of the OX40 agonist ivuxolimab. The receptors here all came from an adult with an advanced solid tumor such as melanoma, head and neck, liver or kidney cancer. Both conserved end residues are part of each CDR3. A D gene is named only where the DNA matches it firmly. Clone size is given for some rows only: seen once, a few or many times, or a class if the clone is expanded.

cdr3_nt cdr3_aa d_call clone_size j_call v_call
TGTGCTAGCAGCCTCAGACTAGCGGGAGGGGGTGAGCAGTTCTTC CASSLRLAGGGEQFF TRBD2 . TRBJ2-1 TRBV7-7
TGTGCCAGCACCCAACGGGGGGCCCCATCCGACGAGCAGTACTTC CASTQRGAPSDEQYF . . TRBJ2-7 TRBV6-5
TGTGCCTGGATACGGTCGGGAGGGAGTTACAATGAGCAGTTCTTC CAWIRSGGSYNEQFF TRBD2 . TRBJ2-1 TRBV30
TGTGCCAGCAGCCAAATATTTACTAGCGGATCCAATGAGCAGTTCTTC CASSQIFTSGSNEQFF TRBD2 . TRBJ2-1 TRBV14
TGTGCCAGCAGCTTAGCGGTAGCGGGAGTTGAGCAGTTCTTC CASSLAVAGVEQFF TRBD2 . TRBJ2-1 TRBV7-9
TGTGCCAGCAGCTTGGACACCGGGAAATTCTCTGGAAACACCATATATTTT CASSLDTGKFSGNTIYF . . TRBJ1-3 TRBV13
TGTGCCAGCAGCGTTGAGGGCAATGAGCAGTTCTTC CASSVEGNEQFF . . TRBJ2-1 TRBV11-3
TGCAGCGTTGAAGGGGACAGGTGGGGCGAGCAGTACTTC CSVEGDRWGEQYF TRBD1 . TRBJ2-7 TRBV29-1
TGTGCCAGCAAGCTTTCTAGCGCTTCGAACACCGGGGAGCTGTTTTTT CASKLSSASNTGELFF . . TRBJ2-2 TRBV27
TGTGCCAGCAGCCATAGCAGACCCACGACCACACCGGAGCAGTTCTTC CASSHSRPTTTPEQFF . . TRBJ2-1 TRBV14
TGTGCCTGGAGCGACTTAGCGGGAGAGGTAGAGACCCAGTACTTC CAWSDLAGEVETQYF TRBD2 once TRBJ2-5 TRBV30